This T cell receptor beta chain is from a study of technical replicates of blood from several donors. The repertoire was sequenced with immunoSEQ multiplex PCR; TCRdb's copy has only in-frame clones and lacks some. Found here are about 76,000 clones, 65% to 90% of them singletons; the top ten hold about 5%. The CDR3 is 14 amino acids. V was clipped by 8 bases and J by 7 bases; unmatched bases: 5. CDR1 is ENHRY and CDR2 is SYGVKD in the germline V gene. The sequence was obtained from a human donor in good health. Some clones in this sample may be carry-over from other donors' samples. Specimen: PBMCs. The chain links TRBV10-3 to TRBJ2-2; 12 nucleotides align to TRBD1. Here the CDR3 reads CAIGDRGQDGELFF. The CDR3, as DNA: TGTGCCATCGGGGACAGGGGGCAGGACGGGGAGCTGTTTTTT.